This T cell receptor beta chain came from a study of spatial heterogeneity in lung cancer. For the study at large: Detected beta-chain sequences consistently exceeded alpha-chain sequences. A unique TCR and UMI combination showed up more than ten times in raw reads, on average. Whole-study findings and limits: Coverage estimated for tumor T cells reached roughly 7% for alpha chains and about 13% for beta chains. It was found that expanded intratumoral alpha and beta TCR counts tracked tumor mutation counts.

Time point meaning: sample taken at primary tumor resection. TCRdb processed the 5' RACE reads anew with MiXCR; each CDR3 protein has one entry. Of several thousand distinct CDR3 sequences in the sample, just under 4% were seen once. The CDR3 length is 14 residues. The germline CDR1 and CDR2 sequences are DFQATT and SNEGSKA (reference sequence). With 5 bases clipped from V and 8 bases from J, the junction kept 9 bases outside the gene matches. By proportion, this clonotype is large. Its antigen is as yet unknown. This rearrangement joins TRBV20-1 to TRBJ2-1; 10 bases match TRBD2. The material sequenced was lung tumor tissue, taken at surgery. This receptor was taken from a female donor with early-stage non-small cell lung cancer. The CDR3 here is CSAEKREGRDEQFF. CDR3 coding DNA: TGCAGTGCTGAAAAGCGGGAGGGCCGCGATGAGCAGTTCTTC.